Listed below are T cell receptor beta chains from one sample, sequenced in a study of T cell responses to AZD1222 COVID-19 vaccine. Measured with immunoSEQ multiplex PCR; TCRdb has only the in-frame clones, and not every one. The sample lists 160,000 or so clones; 85% to 95% were seen once. The material was peripheral blood, obtained 28 days after the second AZD1222 dose. Receptors originate from an adult who received the AZD1222 COVID-19 vaccine. The CDR3 runs from the conserved cysteine through the conserved F or W. Fields, in order: V gene, J gene, clone size, D gene, CDR3 DNA, CDR3 protein. A D gene is named only where the DNA matches it firmly. The size entry is marked missing in some rows and otherwise reads once, few, many or a size class.

>TRBV6-2/TRBV6-3|TRBJ2-5|-|-
TGTGCCAGCAGTTACGCGGAGACCCAGTACTTC
CASSYAETQYF
>TRBV6-5|TRBJ2-7|-|-
TGTGCCAGCAGCACGGCCTCCTCCTACGAGCAGTACTTC
CASSTASSYEQYF
>TRBV6-5|TRBJ2-5|-|TRBD2
TGTGCCAGCAGCTCAGTCGGACTAGACTACTTC
CASSSVGLDYF
>TRBV12-3/TRBV12-4|TRBJ1-5|-|-
TGTGCCAGCAGATACAGGGATCAGCCCCAGCATTTT
CASRYRDQPQHF
>TRBV29-1|TRBJ2-3|-|-
TGCAGCGTTTTCGCAAGGGGGGTAGATACGCAGTATTTT
CSVFARGVDTQYF
>TRBV18|TRBJ2-7|-|TRBD2
TGTGCCAGCTCAGGGGGACTAGCGGGAGGTAGCGACGAGCAGTACTTC
CASSGGLAGGSDEQYF
>TRBV27|TRBJ2-5|-|TRBD1
TGTGCCAGCAGCCTGGGCAGGGGGGAGACCCAGTACTTC
CASSLGRGETQYF
>TRBV24-1|TRBJ2-7|-|-
TGTGCCACCAGTGATTTCCGGACTCCCTACGAGCAGTACTTC
CATSDFRTPYEQYF
>TRBV9|TRBJ1-6|-|-
TGTGCCAGCAGCGCCCAGGGTCACGGGTCACCCCTCCACTTT
CASSAQGHGSPLHF
>TRBV28|TRBJ1-5|-|-
TGTGCCAGCAGTTTACAAAGTCTGGGTAATCAGCCCCAGCATTTT
CASSLQSLGNQPQHF
>TRBV12-3/TRBV12-4|TRBJ1-1|-|TRBD1
TGTGCCAGCAGTTCGGGACAGATCACTGAAGCTTTCTTT
CASSSGQITEAFF
>TRBV30|TRBJ2-1|once|TRBD2
TGTGCCTGGAGTGACTTAGCGGGAGACGAGCAGTTCTTC
CAWSDLAGDEQFF
>TRBV21-1|TRBJ2-3|-|-
TGTGCCAGCAGCAAAGTAGGCAAGCGGGAGTTTACTCGGGCAGATACGCAGTATTTT
CASSKVGKREFTRADTQYF
>TRBV13|TRBJ2-7|-|-
TGTGCCAGCAGCTTACATGCATTCGGATACGAGCAGTACTTC
CASSLHAFGYEQYF
>TRBV11-3|TRBJ2-3|once|-
TGTGCCAGCAGCTTAGGCCTCGACAGAAGCACAGATACGCAGTATTTT
CASSLGLDRSTDTQYF
>TRBV3-1/TRBV3-2|TRBJ2-1|-|-
TGTGCCAGCAGCCTAGGATCCTCCTATGAGCAGTTCTTC
CASSLGSSYEQFF
>TRBV18|TRBJ1-6|-|TRBD1
TGTGCCAGCTCACCTCGCGGGACAGAGAATTCACCCCTCCACTTT
CASSPRGTENSPLHF
>TRBV3-1/TRBV3-2|TRBJ2-5|once|-
TGTGCCAGCAGCCAAGATGGGGCCCTTCAAGAGACCCAGTACTTC
CASSQDGALQETQYF
>TRBV12-2|TRBJ1-5|-|-
TGTGCAAGTCGCTTAGGGAGGGGAAAGAATCAGCCCCAGCATTTT
CASRLGRGKNQPQHF
>TRBV6-5|TRBJ2-1|-|-
TGTGCCAGCAGTTACCGGGGAACCTACAATGAGCAGTTCTTC
CASSYRGTYNEQFF
>TRBV18|TRBJ2-1|-|TRBD1
TGTGCCAGCTCACTCAGACAGGGGCGGAATGAGCAGTTCTTC
CASSLRQGRNEQFF
>TRBV7-2|TRBJ2-1|-|TRBD1
TGTGCCAGCAGCTTAGCCGGACAGGGGGTATACAATGAGCAGTTCTTC
CASSLAGQGVYNEQFF
>TRBV7-9|TRBJ2-5|-|TRBD2
TGTGCCAGCAGCTTAGTGCGGGGGGACTACCGGGAGACCCAGTACTTC
CASSLVRGDYRETQYF
>TRBV6-5|TRBJ2-5|-|-
TGTGCCAGCAGGGACCCAGGAGCGAAGACCCAGTACTTC
CASRDPGAKTQYF
>TRBV11-2|TRBJ2-2|-|-
TGTGCCAGCAGCTTGGGGTCGGGACCCACGAACACCGGGGAGCTGTTTTTT
CASSLGSGPTNTGELFF
>TRBV30|TRBJ1-4|-|-
TGTGCCTGGACCCCCGGGACAAGTGGTAATGAAAAACTGTTTTTT
CAWTPGTSGNEKLFF
>TRBV6-1|TRBJ1-2|-|TRBD1
TGTGCCAGCAGTGATACCATAAGGACAGGGGGCCGTGGCTACACCTTC
CASSDTIRTGGRGYTF
>TRBV6-5|TRBJ1-5|-|-
TGTGCCAGCCATTCGACTGACAATCAGCCCCAGCATTTT
CASHSTDNQPQHF
>TRBV14|TRBJ2-5|-|TRBD2
TGTGCCAGCAGCCCGGGACTAGCGGGAGCGGTGGGAGAGACCCAGTACTTC
CASSPGLAGAVGETQYF
>TRBV19|TRBJ1-1|-|-
TGTGCCAGTATCGCTAGCCCCCTGCGGGGGCGGTGGAACACTGAAGCTTTCTTT
CASIASPLRGRWNTEAFF
>TRBV30|TRBJ2-7|-|TRBD1
TGTGCCTGGAGTGCCCGGGACAGGGTTCAGTACTTC
CAWSARDRVQYF
>TRBV19|TRBJ1-1|-|TRBD1
TGTGCCACCCACAGGGGGAACACTGAAGCTTTCTTT
CATHRGNTEAFF
>TRBV11-2|TRBJ2-3|-|-
TGTGCCAGCAGCTTAGACGGACTCCCCCAGTATTTT
CASSLDGLPQYF
>TRBV19|TRBJ2-3|-|-
TGTGCCAGTAGCGATTCCCCAGGGCCCCGCGCAGATACGCAGTATTTT
CASSDSPGPRADTQYF
>TRBV6-5|TRBJ2-1|-|-
TGTGCCAGCAGGAATCTGGGGAATGAGCAGTTCTTC
CASRNLGNEQFF
>TRBV9|TRBJ2-5|-|TRBD1
TGTGCCAGCAGCGTCCCCGGGACAGGGGACAGAGAGACCCAGTACTTC
CASSVPGTGDRETQYF
>TRBV11-1|TRBJ2-5|-|-
TGTGCCAGCAGCTTAGCCAAGGGGCTAGTCGGCCAGTACTTC
CASSLAKGLVGQYF
>TRBV2|TRBJ2-2|-|-
TGTGCCAGCAGTGATAGGGACACGGGTGTCACCGGGGAGCTGTTTTTT
CASSDRDTGVTGELFF
>TRBV5-6|TRBJ2-6|-|TRBD1
TGTGCCAGCAGCTTGTTTGGACAGGATTTCTCTGGGGCCAACGTCCTGACTTTC
CASSLFGQDFSGANVLTF
>TRBV7-9|TRBJ1-2|-|TRBD1
TGTGCCAGCAGCCTTGGACAGGGTGACTACACCTTC
CASSLGQGDYTF
>TRBV19|TRBJ1-1|-|TRBD1
TGTGCCAGTAGCATCTTTCTCCCTCCTGGGACAGGTGGCGTGAACACTGAAGCTTTCTTT
CASSIFLPPGTGGVNTEAFF